The subject of this entry is one TCR beta chain. Its antigen is still unknown. Assay runs were performed at deep level. The protocol was immunoSEQ multiplex PCR, while the TCRdb copy is restricted to in-frame clones and leaves out a portion. Here the sample spans approximately 1,500,000 clones, 96% being singletons. This specimen belongs to a study of shared clonotypes between healthy human individuals. General study points: Collection of samples was limited to blood; tissue repertoires likely differ.

V lost 1 base and J lost 4, with 13 bases in between. Germline V lookup: CDR1 SEHNR, CDR2 FQNEAQ (reference sequence). There are 15 residues in the CDR3. The V gene is TRBV7-9, the J gene TRBJ1-2; D is unclear. This sequence originates from a man aged 25-45 years in good health. The sequencing input was naive CD4+ T cells sorted from blood. Subset given: CD45RA+ positively selected. The CDR3: CASSLEGPASYGYTF. In DNA form, the CDR3 reads TGTGCCAGCAGCTTAGAGGGCCCAGCATCCTATGGCTACACCTTC.